Shown below are 25 T cell receptor beta chains from a single sample sequenced in a study of identifying expanded T cells in peripheral blood. Here immunoSEQ multiplex PCR was the method, and the copy in TCRdb shows in-frame clones only, minus some. The sample contains fewer than 110,000 clones, around nine tenths of which appear only once. Sequenced material: blood. These TCRs come from a person aged 18-69 years in good health.

The chain has TRBV7-8 and TRBJ2-5; 8 nucleotides align to TRBD2. The junction had 10 bases not matched to a gene; V was cut back by 5 bases and J by 2 bases. Germline assignment: CDR1 SGHVS and CDR2 FQNEAQ. This CDR3 is built from 16 residues. CDR3 nucleotide sequence: TGTGCCAGCAGCCGCTACGCACTAGCGGAGCAAGAGACCCAGTACTTC. As protein: CASSRYALAEQETQYF.

The chain has TRBV6-1 and TRBJ1-5, with D tentatively TRBD1 (5 bases). The V end lost 6 bases, the J end lost 4 bases, and 10 bases lay between the germline ends. This CDR3 region has 13 residues. CDR1 is MNHNS and CDR2 is SASEGT in the germline V gene. The CDR3, as DNA: TGTGCCAGCAGCGACAGCTTTAATCAGCCCCAGCATTTT. This translates into CASSDSFNQPQHF.

This rearrangement joins TRBV15 to TRBJ2-1; 8 nucleotides match TRBD2. CDR3 size: 14 residues. Germline values: CDR1 LNHNV, CDR2 YYDKDF (reference sequence). With 8 bases clipped from V and 3 bases from J, the junction kept 6 bases outside the gene matches. The CDR3 nucleotides read TGTGCCACCGGGCTGGCGGGGGGCTACAATGAGCAGTTCTTC. As protein: CATGLAGGYNEQFF.

V usage is TRBV5-6 and J usage is TRBJ1-1, with a possible D match to TRBD1 (5 bases). This CDR3 has 14 amino acids. CDR1 and CDR2 from the germline V gene are SGHDT and YYEEEE. Trimming stripped 1 base from V and 1 base from J, with 8 bases between. In DNA, the CDR3 is TGTGCCAGCAGCTTGCGGGGCGGGAACACTGAAGCTTTCTTT. Its protein is CASSLRGGNTEAFF.

The chain uses TRBV18 and TRBJ2-7, with D maybe TRBD1 (7 bases). V was shortened by 2 bases and J by 3 bases, with 11 bases between the two germline ends. This CDR3 is 14 amino acids long. Germline lookup yields CDR1 KGHSH and CDR2 LQKENI. This CDR3 is CASSPAGGGYEQYF. The CDR3 DNA sequence: TGTGCCAGCTCACCAGCAGGGGGAGGCTACGAGCAGTACTTC.

This chain joins TRBV15 and TRBJ1-6; no firm D call. V dropped 2 bases and J dropped 8 bases, with 7 bases sitting between them. The CDR3 length is 13 residues. CDR1 and CDR2 from the germline V gene are LNHNV and YYDKDF (reference sequence). DNA for the CDR3: TGTGCCACCAGCAGACAGGACTATTCACCCCTCCACTTT. Translation: CATSRQDYSPLHF. Combining the CDR3 with reference TRBV15 and TRBJ1-6 gives the whole variable domain DAMVIQNPRYQVTQFGKPVTLSCSQTLNHNVMYWYQQKSSQAPKLLFHYYDKDFNNEADTPDNFQSRRPNTSFCFLDIRSPGLGDTAMYLCATSRQDYSPLHFGNGTRLTVT.

The J gene is TRBJ2-5, the V gene TRBV7-9; D is possibly TRBD1 (6 bases). The CDR3 totals 16 residues. Deletions cut 5 bases from V and 1 base from J, with 17 bases between. Germline V gene lookup returns CDR1 SEHNR and CDR2 FQNEAQ (reference sequence). CDR3 loop: CASSRSTGLAQETQYF. The DNA for the CDR3 is TGTGCCAGCAGCCGATCTACAGGGTTGGCCCAAGAGACCCAGTACTTC.

The chain combines TRBV7-2 with TRBJ2-1, with 9 bases aligning to TRBD2. The V segment lost 1 base and the J segment 9 bases; nucleotides outside the gene matches: 7. From germline, CDR1 is SGHTA and CDR2 FQGNSA. The CDR3 has 15 amino acids. As DNA, the CDR3 is TGTGCCAGCAGCTTAGATGCGGGGGGGAGAGGTGAGCAGTTCTTC. This encodes CASSLDAGGRGEQFF.

This clone was seen once. This chain uses TRBV7-2 with TRBJ2-7; 9 nucleotides align to TRBD1. Germline V CDR1 and CDR2: SGHTA, FQGNSA. With 5 bases clipped from V and 0 bases from J, the junction kept 11 bases outside the gene matches. The CDR3 sequence is 17 residues long. The CDR3 bases are TGTGCCAGCAGCAGAGGGGGGGACAGGGTACCCTCCTACGAGCAGTACTTC. This encodes CASSRGGDRVPSYEQYF.

This chain joins TRBV11-2 and TRBJ2-7; D is undetermined. Germline CDR1 and CDR2: SGHAT and FQNNGV. Trimming removed 1 base from V and 3 bases from J, with 7 bases in between. CDR3 length: 13 amino acids. CDR3 loop: CASSLGSGYEQYF. The DNA of the CDR3 is TGTGCCAGCAGCTTAGGGTCAGGCTACGAGCAGTACTTC.

The chain links TRBV5-8 to TRBJ2-1; D may match TRBD1 or TRBD2 (5 bases each). Per the germline V gene, CDR1 is SGHTS and CDR2 is YDEGEE. V lost 10 bases and J lost 7, with 12 bases in between. This CDR3 comprises 11 residues. The DNA for the CDR3 is TGTGCCGTCGGGGCGTTGAATGAGCAGTTCTTC. Protein sequence: CAVGALNEQFF. Full variable domain (missing parts from reference TRBV5-8 and TRBJ2-1): EAGVTQSPTHLIKTRGQQATLRCSPISGHTSVYWYQQALGLGLQFLLWYDEGEERNRGNFPPRFSGRQFPNYSSELNVNALELEDSALYLCAVGALNEQFFGPGTRLTVL.

This sequence joins TRBV5-1 and TRBJ2-1; TRBD1 aligns across 7 bases. There are 15 residues in the CDR3. Looked up from germline, CDR1 is SGHRS and CDR2 is YFSETQ. V lost 6 bases and J lost 1; bases outside the gene matches: 7. The CDR3 DNA reads TGCGCCAGCACCGAACAGGGGATGTCCTACAATGAGCAGTTCTTC. This encodes CASTEQGMSYNEQFF. The full variable domain, completed using reference TRBV5-1 and TRBJ2-1, is KAGVTQTPRYLIKTRGQQVTLSCSPISGHRSVSWYQQTPGQGLQFLFEYFSETQRNKGNFPGRFSGRQFSNSRSEMNVSTLELGDSALYLCASTEQGMSYNEQFFGPGTRLTVL.

The J gene is TRBJ2-5, the V gene TRBV25-1; 7 nucleotides line up with TRBD2. CDR1 is MGHDK, CDR2 SYGVNS, per germline. V dropped 1 base and J dropped 2; count of bases not matched to a gene: 4. The CDR3 consists of 15 residues. The CDR3 is CASSELGRVQETQYF. The DNA for the CDR3 is TGTGCCAGCAGTGAATTGGGGAGGGTACAAGAGACCCAGTACTTC.

The J gene is TRBJ2-7, the V gene TRBV13, with D tentatively TRBD2 (5 bases). V gave up 5 bases and J gave up 7 bases, with 18 bases separating them. The CDR3 loop spans 14 amino acids. Germline lookup yields CDR1 PRHDT and CDR2 FYEKMQ (reference sequence). CDR3 DNA: TGTGCCAGCAGCGCACCCACTGGAGGCGCAGAGCAGTACTTC. It encodes CASSAPTGGAEQYF.

The gene calls are TRBV15 and TRBJ2-3; 9 bases are shared with TRBD1. The V gene end was trimmed by 0 bases and the J gene end by 6 bases; junction bases not matched to a gene: 7. In germline, CDR1 is LNHNV, CDR2 YYDKDF (reference sequence). The CDR3 contains 16 residues. This CDR3 reads CATSREPGQGFDTQYF. The CDR3 DNA is TGTGCCACCAGCAGAGAGCCGGGACAGGGATTCGATACGCAGTATTTT.

The chain couples TRBV18 to TRBJ1-1, with a possible D match to TRBD1 (6 bases). In germline, CDR1 is KGHSH, CDR2 LQKENI. The CDR3 consists of 15 residues. Deletions cut 6 bases from V and 3 bases from J, with 17 bases between. This CDR3 reads CASSLIQGRDTEAFF. CDR3 bases: TGTGCCAGCTCCCTCATCCAGGGGAGGGACACTGAAGCTTTCTTT.

The chain uses TRBV7-9 and TRBJ2-3; a possible D gene is TRBD2 (6 bases). The germline V gene encodes CDR1 SEHNR and CDR2 FQNEAQ (reference sequence). The CDR3 is 16 residues long. Deletions cut 0 bases from V and 6 bases from J, with 16 bases between. CDR3 coding DNA: TGTGCCAGCAGCTTAGCGTGGGGCGGGGAGGCGGATACGCAGTATTTT. Residues: CASSLAWGGEADTQYF.

This clone was recorded only once. CDR3 sequence (DNA): TGTGCCAGCAGCTTGGTGGCGGCGGGGGGGACCCAGTACTTC. Encoded protein: CASSLVAAGGTQYF. The chain combines TRBV5-4 with TRBJ2-5; 8 bases match TRBD2. CDR3 length: 14 residues. Unmatched junction bases numbered 5, after V lost 0 bases and J lost 7 bases. The V gene's germline CDR1 is SGHNT and CDR2 YYREEE (reference sequence).

The rearrangement uses TRBV4-1 and TRBJ2-2; D is unresolved. V shed 1 base and J shed 0 bases, with 3 bases lying between them. The germline V gene has CDR1 MGHRA and CDR2 YSYEKL. This CDR3 has 14 residues. CDR3 residues: CASSQAANTGELFF. The CDR3 DNA is TGCGCCAGCAGCCAAGCGGCGAACACCGGGGAGCTGTTTTTT.

V and J are TRBV7-9 and TRBJ2-7, with 7 bases fitting TRBD2. CDR1 is SEHNR and CDR2 is FQNEAQ in the germline V gene (reference sequence). CDR3 length equals 16 residues. V dropped 4 bases and J dropped 3; count of bases not matched to a gene: 12. CDR3 nucleotide sequence: TGTGCCAGCAGCTCCCCGGAGGGCGGGGAGGGCTACGAGCAGTACTTC. It yields the protein CASSSPEGGEGYEQYF. Looking up the rest from reference TRBV7-9 and TRBJ2-7 gives the full variable domain: DTGVSQNPRHKITKRGQNVTFRCDPISEHNRLYWYRQTLGQGPEFLTYFQNEAQLEKSRLLSDRFSAERPKGSFSTLEIQRTEQGDSAMYLCASSSPEGGEGYEQYFGPGTRLTVT.

V usage is TRBV11-2 and J usage is TRBJ2-7; possible D gene TRBD1, 5 bases. V lost 7 bases and J lost 3, with 22 bases in between. The CDR3 extends over 16 amino acids. The germline V gene has CDR1 SGHAT and CDR2 FQNNGV. The CDR3 nucleotides read TGTGCCAGCACTGCACGTCTTAACGAAGGGGACTACGAGCAGTACTTC. Its protein product is CASTARLNEGDYEQYF.

The genes are TRBV4-2 and TRBJ2-1, with 11 bases that match TRBD2. After removal of 3 bases from V and 10 bases from J, the junction contained 8 bases not matched to a gene. CDR1 LGHNA and CDR2 YNFKEQ come from the germline V gene. This CDR3 is built from 15 residues. The CDR3 loop reads CASSQLATSGEEQFF. CDR3 bases: TGTGCCAGCAGCCAGCTCGCGACTAGCGGGGAGGAGCAGTTCTTC.

The chain uses TRBV18 and TRBJ1-1; possible D gene TRBD1, 6 bases. Germline assignment: CDR1 KGHSH and CDR2 LQKENI. This CDR3 has 14 amino acids. V shed 4 bases and J shed 0 bases, with 9 bases lying between them. This CDR3 is CASSLQGLNTEAFF. CDR3 sequence (DNA): TGTGCCAGCTCACTACAGGGCCTGAACACTGAAGCTTTCTTT. The entire variable domain, with the rest obtained from reference TRBV18 and TRBJ1-1, is as follows: NAGVMQNPRHLVRRRGQEARLRCSPMKGHSHVYWYRQLPEEGLKFMVYLQKENIIDESGMPKERFSAEFPKEGPSILRIQQVVRGDSAAYFCASSLQGLNTEAFFGQGTRLTVV.

V usage is TRBV30 and J usage is TRBJ2-7; D is uncertain. CDR3 size: 14 residues. Trimming left V 0 bases short and J 3 bases short, with 12 bases between. Germline V CDR1 and CDR2: GTSNPN, SVGIG (reference sequence). CDR3 in DNA: TGTGCCTGGAGTGTACCCAGGCTAAGCTACGAGCAGTACTTC. Its translation: CAWSVPRLSYEQYF.

This clone has only a few counts. This chain joins TRBV7-8 and TRBJ1-5; D remains ambiguous. Per germline, CDR1 SGHVS and CDR2 FQNEAQ. V gave up 1 base and J gave up 0 bases, with 13 bases separating them. This CDR3 spans 17 amino acids. The CDR3 DNA reads TGTGCCAGCAGCTTAGGAGGATACCGTTATAGCAATCAGCCCCAGCATTTT. It yields the protein CASSLGGYRYSNQPQHF.